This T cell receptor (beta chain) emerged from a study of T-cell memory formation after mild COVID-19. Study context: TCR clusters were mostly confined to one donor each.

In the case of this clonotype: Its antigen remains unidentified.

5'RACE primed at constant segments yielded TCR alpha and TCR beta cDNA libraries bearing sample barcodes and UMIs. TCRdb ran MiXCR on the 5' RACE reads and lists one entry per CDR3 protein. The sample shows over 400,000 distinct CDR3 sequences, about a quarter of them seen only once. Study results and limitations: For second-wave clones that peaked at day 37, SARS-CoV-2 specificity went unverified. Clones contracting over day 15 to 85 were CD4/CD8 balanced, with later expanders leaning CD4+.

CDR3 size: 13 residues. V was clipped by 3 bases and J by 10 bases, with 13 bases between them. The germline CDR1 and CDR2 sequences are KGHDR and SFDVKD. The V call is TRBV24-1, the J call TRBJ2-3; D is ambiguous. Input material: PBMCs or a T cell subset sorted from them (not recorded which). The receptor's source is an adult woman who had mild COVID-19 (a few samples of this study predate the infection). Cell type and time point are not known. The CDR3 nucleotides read TGTGCCACCAGTGATCCCCCCGGTGGAGCGCAGTATTTT. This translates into CATSDPPGGAQYF.